This TCR beta chain comes out of a study of cytomegalovirus exposure and HLA in healthy donors. Points from the study as a whole: Data from an earlier analysis indicated that most TCR beta V segments were productive either about 90% or about 30% of the time.

This clone was observed a handful of times. Antigen: not known. Germline and junction disagree at one end, which may indicate a read error. The germline gives CDR1 SGHDT, CDR2 YYEEEE. The CDR3 covers 12 residues. 13 Jbeta primers and 60 Vbeta primers were used for the PCR. Data came from immunoSEQ multiplex PCR; TCRdb stores just in-frame clones and leaves some out. This table has 150,000 to 200,000 clones, around a tenth appearing once. The chain has TRBV5-6 and TRBJ1-2; D ambiguous. The sample was PBMCs. The sequence derives from a woman aged 30 to 39 in good health and CMV-seropositive. CDR3 residues: CASSLGSLGSTF. The CDR3 DNA reads as TGTGCCAGCAGCTTGGGCTCCCTTGGCTCCACCTTC.